Reported below is one TCR beta chain. This entry belongs to a study of blood T cell repertoires in COVID-19. Across the study: Sites across the United States, Italy and Spain contributed samples from acute and convalescent COVID-19. The analysed material was cDNA or gDNA that came from T cells, B-cell-depleted T cells, or PBMCs.

Original handling: Amplifying reference gene primers gave estimates of nucleated cell counts. Assay: immunoSEQ multiplex PCR; the TCRdb copy retains only in-frame clones and omits some. The V and J calls and clone size were taken over from that table, and D and trimming were inferred from the DNA. The sample carries around 220,000 clones, around 80% recorded once. The length of the CDR3 is 12 residues. Trimming stripped 3 bases from V and 8 bases from J, with 10 bases between. The specimen sequenced was peripheral blood. This chain connects TRBV12-3 or TRBV12-4 to TRBJ1-1; D is ambiguous. The TCR comes from a man aged 30-40 years with active or convalescent COVID-19. CDR3: CASSFGAREAFF. The CDR3 nucleotides read TGTGCCAGCAGTTTCGGCGCGAGGGAAGCTTTCTTT.